This T cell receptor (beta chain) derives from a study of T cells in Graves' hyperthyroidism and ophthalmopathy. RNA transcripts served as the template for amplifying TCR beta CDR3 regions. HTBI primers were the set used in a first-round RT-PCR of the TCR CDR3. From the multiplex PCR reads, TCRdb called clonotypes with MiXCR, one entry per CDR3 protein. This sample yields around 760,000 distinct CDR3 sequences, of which roughly 32% are seen a single time; less than 40% belongs to the top ten. The CDR3 consists of 13 residues. Germline V CDR1 and CDR2: KGHSH, LQKENI. V was pared by 2 bases and J by 5 bases, with 9 bases between.

Sequencing was carried out using blood. This receptor was taken from a woman aged 35 to 49 with Graves' hyperthyroidism. V is TRBV18 and J is TRBJ2-5; D ambiguous. Here the CDR3 reads CASSPGVWETQYF. CDR3 in DNA: TGTGCCAGCTCACCAGGGGTTTGGGAGACCCAGTACTTC.